These 5 T cell receptor beta chains were sequenced from one sample in a study of T cell repertoires in cytomegalovirus infection. Their antigens are not known. TCRdb re-called the reads with MiXCR, one entry per CDR3 protein. Among around 81,000 distinct CDR3 sequences listed, around 42% were seen once. The starting material was CD8+ T cells from cultured PBMCs, obtained from culture after CMV antigen stimulation. The receptors originated from a human donor in good health (CMV status not recorded). Some clones in this sample may be carry-over from other donors' samples.

The chain couples TRBV10-3 to TRBJ2-1; D possibly corresponds to TRBD1 (5 bases). V gave up 0 bases and J gave up 4 bases, with 16 bases separating them. There are 17 residues in the CDR3. Germline V gene sequence: CDR1 ENHRY, CDR2 SYGVKD. The CDR3 coding sequence is TGTGCCATCAGTGAGTCTGTCAGGGCCAGTAGGTACAATGAGCAGTTCTTC. It yields the protein CAISESVRASRYNEQFF.

The V call is TRBV6-5, the J call TRBJ1-1; 7 positions agree with TRBD1. CDR3 length: 15 amino acids. Per the germline V gene, CDR1 is MNHEY and CDR2 is SVGAGI. Unmatched junction bases numbered 8, after V lost 1 base and J lost 6 bases. The CDR3 loop reads CASSYYRGSGAEAFF. The CDR3 DNA follows: TGTGCCAGCAGTTACTACAGGGGTTCTGGCGCTGAAGCTTTCTTT.

The J gene is TRBJ1-4, the V gene TRBV18; D gene uncertain. This CDR3 comprises 16 residues. V lost 2 bases and J 0 bases, leaving 10 bases between the germline ends. Germline assignment: CDR1 KGHSH and CDR2 LQKENI. The CDR3 region is CASSPMKAPTNEKLFF. CDR3 in DNA: TGTGCCAGCTCACCAATGAAGGCTCCAACTAATGAAAAACTGTTTTTT.

The table lists this clonotype with a few counts. V is TRBV7-6 and J is TRBJ1-1, with TRBD1 matching 7 bases. The CDR3 consists of 15 residues. The germline CDR1 and CDR2 sequences are SGHVS and FNYEAQ. Trimming cost V 6 bases and J 5 bases; bases outside gene matches: 12. DNA for the CDR3: TGTGCCAGCAGGGGGGGGAGACAGGGTGGGACTGAAGCTTTCTTT. Its protein is CASRGGRQGGTEAFF.

The chain uses TRBV12-5 and TRBJ2-1; no reliable D call. The CDR3 totals 13 residues. Germline V lookup: CDR1 LGHNT, CDR2 FRNRAP. The V gene lost 3 bases and the J gene lost 10 bases, with 13 bases spanning the gap. The CDR3 sequence: CASGLAPLTEQFF. CDR3 sequence (DNA): TGTGCTAGTGGTTTAGCCCCTCTTACCGAGCAGTTCTTC.